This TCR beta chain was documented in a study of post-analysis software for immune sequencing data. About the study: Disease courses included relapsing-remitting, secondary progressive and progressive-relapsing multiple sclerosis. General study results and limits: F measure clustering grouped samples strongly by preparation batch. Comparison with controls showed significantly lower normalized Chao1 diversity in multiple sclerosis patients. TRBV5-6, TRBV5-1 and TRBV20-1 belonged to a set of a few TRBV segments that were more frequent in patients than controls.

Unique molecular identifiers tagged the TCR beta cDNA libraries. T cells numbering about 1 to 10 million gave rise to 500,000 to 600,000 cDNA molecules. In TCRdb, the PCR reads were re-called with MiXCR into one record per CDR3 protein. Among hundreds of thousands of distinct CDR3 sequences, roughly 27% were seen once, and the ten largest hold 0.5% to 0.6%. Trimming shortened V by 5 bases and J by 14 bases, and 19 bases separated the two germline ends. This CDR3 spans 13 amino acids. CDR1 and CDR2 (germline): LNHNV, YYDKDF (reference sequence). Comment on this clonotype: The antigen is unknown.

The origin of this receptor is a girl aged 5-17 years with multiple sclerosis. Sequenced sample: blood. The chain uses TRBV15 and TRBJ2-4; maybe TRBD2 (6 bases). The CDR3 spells CATSRRDRATKYF. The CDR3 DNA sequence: TGTGCCACCAGCCGGAGGGACCGGGCAACGAAGTACTTC.